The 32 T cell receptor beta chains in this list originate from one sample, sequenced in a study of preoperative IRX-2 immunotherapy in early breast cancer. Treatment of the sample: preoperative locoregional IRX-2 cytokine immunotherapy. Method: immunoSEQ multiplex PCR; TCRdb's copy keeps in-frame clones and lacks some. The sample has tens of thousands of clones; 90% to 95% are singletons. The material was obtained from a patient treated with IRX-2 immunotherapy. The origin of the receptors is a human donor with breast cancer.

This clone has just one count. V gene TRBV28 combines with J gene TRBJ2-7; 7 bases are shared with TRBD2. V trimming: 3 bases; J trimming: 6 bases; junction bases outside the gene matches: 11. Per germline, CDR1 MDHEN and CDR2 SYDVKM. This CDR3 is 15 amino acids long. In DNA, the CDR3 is TGTGCCAGCAGTTTGGGGGGGGACGGGAGTGGCGAGCAGTACTTC. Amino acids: CASSLGGDGSGEQYF.

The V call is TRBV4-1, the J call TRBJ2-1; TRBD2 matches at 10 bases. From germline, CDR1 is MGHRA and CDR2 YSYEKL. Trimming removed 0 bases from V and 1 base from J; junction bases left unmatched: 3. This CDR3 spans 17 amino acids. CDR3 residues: CASSQDPSGRSYNEQFF. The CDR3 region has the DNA TGCGCCAGCAGCCAAGATCCTAGCGGGAGATCCTACAATGAGCAGTTCTTC.

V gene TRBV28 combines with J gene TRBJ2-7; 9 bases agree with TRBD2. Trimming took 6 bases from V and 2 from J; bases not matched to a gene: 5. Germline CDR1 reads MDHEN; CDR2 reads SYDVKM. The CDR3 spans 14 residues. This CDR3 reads CASSRLAEAYEQYF. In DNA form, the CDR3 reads TGTGCCAGCAGCCGACTAGCGGAAGCCTACGAGCAGTACTTC.

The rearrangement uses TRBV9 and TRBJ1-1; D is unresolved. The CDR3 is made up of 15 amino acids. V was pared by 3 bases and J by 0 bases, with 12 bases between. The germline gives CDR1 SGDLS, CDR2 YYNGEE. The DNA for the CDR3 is TGTGCCAGCAGCGGTAAAGATTTCGTGAACACTGAAGCTTTCTTT. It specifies CASSGKDFVNTEAFF.

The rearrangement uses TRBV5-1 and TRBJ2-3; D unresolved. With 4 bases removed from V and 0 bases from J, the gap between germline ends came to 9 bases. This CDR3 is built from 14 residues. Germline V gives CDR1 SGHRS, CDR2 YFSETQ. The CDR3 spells CASSVGRSTDTQYF. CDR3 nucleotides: TGCGCCAGCAGCGTAGGACGGAGCACAGATACGCAGTATTTT.

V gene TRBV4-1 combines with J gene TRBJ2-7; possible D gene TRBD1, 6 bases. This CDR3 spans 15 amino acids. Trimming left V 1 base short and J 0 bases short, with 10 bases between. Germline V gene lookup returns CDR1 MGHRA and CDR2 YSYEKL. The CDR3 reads CASSQADRFSYEQYF. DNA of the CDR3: TGCGCCAGCAGCCAAGCTGACAGGTTCTCCTACGAGCAGTACTTC.

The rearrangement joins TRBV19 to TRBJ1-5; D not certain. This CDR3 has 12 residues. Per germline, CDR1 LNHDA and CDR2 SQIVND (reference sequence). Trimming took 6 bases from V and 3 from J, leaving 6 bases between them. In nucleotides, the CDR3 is TGTGCCAGTAGACTTGACAATCAGCCCCAGCATTTT. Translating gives CASRLDNQPQHF.

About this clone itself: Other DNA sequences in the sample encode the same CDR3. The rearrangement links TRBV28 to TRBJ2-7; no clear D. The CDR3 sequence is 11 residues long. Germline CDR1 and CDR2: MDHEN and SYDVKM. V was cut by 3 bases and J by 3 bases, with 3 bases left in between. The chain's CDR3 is CASSFGYEQYF. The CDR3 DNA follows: TGTGCCAGCAGTTTCGGCTACGAGCAGTACTTC.

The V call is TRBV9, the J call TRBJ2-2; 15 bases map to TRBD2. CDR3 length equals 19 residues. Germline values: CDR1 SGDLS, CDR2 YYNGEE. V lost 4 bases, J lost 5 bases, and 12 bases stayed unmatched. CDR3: CASSPRTSGGARLTGELFF. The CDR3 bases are TGTGCCAGCAGCCCCCGGACTAGCGGGGGGGCCCGGTTGACCGGGGAGCTGTTTTTT. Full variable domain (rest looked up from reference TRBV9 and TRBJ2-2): DSGVTQTPKHLITATGQRVTLRCSPRSGDLSVYWYQQSLDQGLQFLIQYYNGEERAKGNILERFSAQQFPDLHSELNLSSLELGDSALYFCASSPRTSGGARLTGELFFGEGSRLTVL.

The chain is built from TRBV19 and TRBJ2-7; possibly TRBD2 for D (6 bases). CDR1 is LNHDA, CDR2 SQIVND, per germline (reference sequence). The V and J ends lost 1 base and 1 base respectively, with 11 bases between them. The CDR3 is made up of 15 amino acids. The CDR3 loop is CASSIGGDGSYEQYF. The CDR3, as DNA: TGTGCCAGTAGTATAGGGGGGGACGGATCCTACGAGCAGTACTTC.

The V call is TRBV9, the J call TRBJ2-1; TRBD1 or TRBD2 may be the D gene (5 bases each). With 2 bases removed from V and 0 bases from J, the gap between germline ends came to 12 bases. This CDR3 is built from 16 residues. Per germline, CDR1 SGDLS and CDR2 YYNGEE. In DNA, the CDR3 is TGTGCCAGCAGCGTCCGGGACCCTAGCTCCTACAATGAGCAGTTCTTC. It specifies CASSVRDPSSYNEQFF.

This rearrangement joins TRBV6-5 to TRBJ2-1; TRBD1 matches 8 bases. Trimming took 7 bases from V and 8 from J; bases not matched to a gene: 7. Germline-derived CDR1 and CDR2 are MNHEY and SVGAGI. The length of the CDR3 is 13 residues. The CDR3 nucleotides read TGTGCCAGCACCCGGACAGGGATTCATGAGCAGTTCTTC. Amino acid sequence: CASTRTGIHEQFF.

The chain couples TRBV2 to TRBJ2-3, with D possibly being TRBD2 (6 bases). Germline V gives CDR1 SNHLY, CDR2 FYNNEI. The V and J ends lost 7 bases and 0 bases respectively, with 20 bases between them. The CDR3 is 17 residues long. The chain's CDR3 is CASIRDSPFISTDTQYF. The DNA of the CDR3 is TGTGCCAGCATTAGGGACTCACCCTTTATTAGCACAGATACGCAGTATTTT.

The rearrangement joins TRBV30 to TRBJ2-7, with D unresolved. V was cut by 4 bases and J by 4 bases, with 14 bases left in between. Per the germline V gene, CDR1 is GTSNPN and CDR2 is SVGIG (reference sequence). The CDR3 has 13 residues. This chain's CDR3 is CAWTPGLGYEQYF. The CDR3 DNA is TGTGCCTGGACCCCTGGATTAGGATACGAGCAGTACTTC. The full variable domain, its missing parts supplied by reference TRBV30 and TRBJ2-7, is SQTIHQWPATLVQPVGSPLSLECTVEGTSNPNLYWYRQAAGRGLQLLFYSVGIGQISSEVPQNLSASRPQDRQFILSSKKLLLSDSGFYLCAWTPGLGYEQYFGPGTRLTVT.

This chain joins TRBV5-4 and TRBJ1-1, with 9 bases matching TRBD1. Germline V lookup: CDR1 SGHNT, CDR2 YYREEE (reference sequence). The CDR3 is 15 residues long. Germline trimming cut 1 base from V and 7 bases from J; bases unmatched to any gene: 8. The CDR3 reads CASSLLGSGQGEAFF. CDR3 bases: TGTGCCAGCAGCTTGTTAGGGTCGGGACAGGGTGAAGCTTTCTTT.

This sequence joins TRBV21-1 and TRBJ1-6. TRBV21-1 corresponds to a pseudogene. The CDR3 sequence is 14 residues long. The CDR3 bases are TGTGCCAGCAGCAAAGGAAATACCTTTCGGCCCCTCCACTTT. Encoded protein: CASSKGNTFRPLHF.

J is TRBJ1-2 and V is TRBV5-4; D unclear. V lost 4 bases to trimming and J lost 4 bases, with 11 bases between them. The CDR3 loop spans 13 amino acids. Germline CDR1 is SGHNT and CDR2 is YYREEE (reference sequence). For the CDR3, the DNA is TGTGCCAGCAGCCGAGAGGGTCTCTATGGCTACACCTTC. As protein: CASSREGLYGYTF.

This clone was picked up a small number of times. The CDR3 DNA reads as TGCAGCGTTCCCGTGAAGGGGGACTACAATGAGCAGTTCTTC. Amino acid sequence: CSVPVKGDYNEQFF. J is TRBJ2-1 and V is TRBV29-1; D is perhaps TRBD1 (6 bases). V was pared by 5 bases and J by 3 bases, with 14 bases between. CDR1 and CDR2 from the germline V gene are SQVTM and ANQGSEA. The length of the CDR3 is 14 residues.

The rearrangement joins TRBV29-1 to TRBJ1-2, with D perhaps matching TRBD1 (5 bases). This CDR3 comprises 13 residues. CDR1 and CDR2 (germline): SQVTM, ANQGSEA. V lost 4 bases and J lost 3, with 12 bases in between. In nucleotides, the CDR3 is TGCAGCGTTGTTGGAGGGGCGGACTATGGCTACACCTTC. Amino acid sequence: CSVVGGADYGYTF. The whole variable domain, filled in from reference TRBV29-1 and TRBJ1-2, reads SAVISQKPSRDICQRGTSLTIQCQVDSQVTMMFWYRQQPGQSLTLIATANQGSEATYESGFVIDKFPISRPNLTFSTLTVSNMSPEDSSIYLCSVVGGADYGYTFGSGTRLTVV.

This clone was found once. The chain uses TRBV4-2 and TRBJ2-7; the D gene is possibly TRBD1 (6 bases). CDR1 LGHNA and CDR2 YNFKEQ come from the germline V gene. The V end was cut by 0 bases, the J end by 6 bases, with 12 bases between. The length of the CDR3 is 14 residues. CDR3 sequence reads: CASSQEGGVSEQYF. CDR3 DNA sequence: TGTGCCAGCAGCCAAGAAGGGGGAGTCTCCGAGCAGTACTTC.

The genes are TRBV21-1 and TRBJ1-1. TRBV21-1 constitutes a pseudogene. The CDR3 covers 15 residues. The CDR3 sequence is CASSKVKEETVEAFF. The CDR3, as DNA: TGTGCCAGCAGCAAAGTTAAGGAGGAAACAGTTGAAGCTTTCTTT.

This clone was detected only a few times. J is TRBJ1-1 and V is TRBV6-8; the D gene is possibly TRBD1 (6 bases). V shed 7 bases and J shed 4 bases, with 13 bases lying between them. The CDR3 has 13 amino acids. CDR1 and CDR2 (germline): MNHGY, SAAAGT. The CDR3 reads CASTQGGGTEAFF. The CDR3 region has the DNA TGTGCCAGCACTCAGGGAGGGGGCACTGAAGCTTTCTTT.

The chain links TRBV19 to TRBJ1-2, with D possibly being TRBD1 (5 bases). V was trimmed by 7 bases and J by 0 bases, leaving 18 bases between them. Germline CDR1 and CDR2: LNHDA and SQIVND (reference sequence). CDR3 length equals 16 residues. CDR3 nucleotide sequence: TGTGCCAGTACCCCTAACGCGGAGACAGCTAACTATGGCTACACCTTC. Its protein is CASTPNAETANYGYTF.

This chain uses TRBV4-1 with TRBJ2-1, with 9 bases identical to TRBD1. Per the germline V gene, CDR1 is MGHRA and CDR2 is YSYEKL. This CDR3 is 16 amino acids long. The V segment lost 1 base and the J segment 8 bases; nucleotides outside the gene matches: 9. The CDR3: CASSQAGTGILYEQFF. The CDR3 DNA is TGCGCCAGCAGCCAAGCCGGGACAGGGATATTATATGAGCAGTTCTTC.

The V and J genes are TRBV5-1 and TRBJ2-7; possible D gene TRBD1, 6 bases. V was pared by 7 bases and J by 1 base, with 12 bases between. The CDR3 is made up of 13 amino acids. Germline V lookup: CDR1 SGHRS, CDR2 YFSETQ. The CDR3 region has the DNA TGCGCCAGCCACACAGGGAATTCCTACGAGCAGTACTTC. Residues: CASHTGNSYEQYF.

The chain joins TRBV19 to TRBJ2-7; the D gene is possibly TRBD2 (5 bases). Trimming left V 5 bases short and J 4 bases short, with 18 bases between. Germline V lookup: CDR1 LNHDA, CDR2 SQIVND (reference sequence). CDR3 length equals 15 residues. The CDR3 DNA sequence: TGTGCCAGTAGTGTGACGACGGGTCGGACTTACGAGCAGTACTTC. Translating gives CASSVTTGRTYEQYF.

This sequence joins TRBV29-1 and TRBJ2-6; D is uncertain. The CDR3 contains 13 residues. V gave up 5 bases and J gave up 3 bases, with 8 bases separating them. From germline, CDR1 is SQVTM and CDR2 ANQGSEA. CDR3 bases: TGCAGCGTTTCCGGGTTTGGGGCCAACGTCCTGACTTTC. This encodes CSVSGFGANVLTF.

CDR3 sequence reads: CASSYGAASTDTQYF. DNA of the CDR3: TGTGCCAGCAGTTACGGAGCGGCTAGCACAGATACGCAGTATTTT. This sequence joins TRBV6-6 and TRBJ2-3; D is possibly TRBD2 (5 bases). Germline assignment: CDR1 MNHNY and CDR2 SVGAGI (reference sequence). This CDR3 contains 15 residues. Trimming removed 2 bases at V and 0 bases at J, with 9 bases between.

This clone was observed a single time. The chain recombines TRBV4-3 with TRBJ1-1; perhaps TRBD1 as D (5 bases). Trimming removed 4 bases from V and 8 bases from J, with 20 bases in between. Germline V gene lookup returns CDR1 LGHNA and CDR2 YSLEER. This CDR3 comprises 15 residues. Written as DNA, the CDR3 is TGCGCCAGCAGCCGCTCGGGCAGGGACGCTTACGAAGCTTTCTTT. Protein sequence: CASSRSGRDAYEAFF.

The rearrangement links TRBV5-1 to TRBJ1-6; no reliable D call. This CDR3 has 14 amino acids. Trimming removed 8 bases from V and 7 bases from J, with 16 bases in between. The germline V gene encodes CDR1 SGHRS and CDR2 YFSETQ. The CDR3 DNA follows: TGCGCCAGTAATTCGGAGATTGGGAATTCACCCCTCCACTTT. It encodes CASNSEIGNSPLHF.

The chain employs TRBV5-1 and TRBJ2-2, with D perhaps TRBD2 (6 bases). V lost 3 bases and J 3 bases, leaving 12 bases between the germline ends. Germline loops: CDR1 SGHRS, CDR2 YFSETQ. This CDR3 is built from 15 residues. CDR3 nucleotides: TGCGCCAGCAGCTCTAGCGACGGATACACCGGGGAGCTGTTTTTT. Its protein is CASSSSDGYTGELFF.

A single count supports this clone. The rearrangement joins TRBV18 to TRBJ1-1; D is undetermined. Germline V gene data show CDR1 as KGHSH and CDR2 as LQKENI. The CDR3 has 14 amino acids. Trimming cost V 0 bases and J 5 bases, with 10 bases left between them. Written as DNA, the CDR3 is TGTGCCAGCTCACCACCGGTCATGAGAACTGAAGCTTTCTTT. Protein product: CASSPPVMRTEAFF. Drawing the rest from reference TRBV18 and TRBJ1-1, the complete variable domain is NAGVMQNPRHLVRRRGQEARLRCSPMKGHSHVYWYRQLPEEGLKFMVYLQKENIIDESGMPKERFSAEFPKEGPSILRIQQVVRGDSAAYFCASSPPVMRTEAFFGQGTRLTVV.